The next 3 T cell receptor beta chains were all read from a single sample in a study of technical replicates of blood from a handful of donors. Assay: immunoSEQ multiplex PCR; the TCRdb copy retains only in-frame clones and omits some. The sample contains some 75,000 clones, 90% to 98% of which appear only once. The sequenced sample consisted of T cells isolated from PBMCs. All receptors derive from a human donor in good health.

The chain couples TRBV2 to TRBJ2-6, with TRBD1 identical over 9 bases. Looked up from germline, CDR1 is SNHLY and CDR2 is FYNNEI. Trimming took 8 bases from V and 1 from J; bases not matched to a gene: 3. The CDR3 length is 15 residues. DNA for the CDR3: TGTGCCAGCGGGGACAGGGAATCTGGGGCCAACGTCCTGACTTTC. Translation: CASGDRESGANVLTF.

The chain couples TRBV10-3 to TRBJ1-4, with TRBD1 as a possible D gene (6 bases). The CDR3 extends over 15 amino acids. The V gene's germline CDR1 is ENHRY and CDR2 SYGVKD. The germline V and J ends were trimmed by 0 bases and 3 bases, with 8 bases remaining between them. The CDR3 is CAISESGGPNEKLFF. DNA of the CDR3: TGTGCCATCAGTGAGTCTGGGGGCCCTAATGAAAAACTGTTTTTT.

The chain uses TRBV13 and TRBJ2-1, with D uncertain. The CDR3 runs 13 residues. Trimming took off 7 bases at V and 6 bases at J, with 13 bases between the two ends. CDR1 PRHDT and CDR2 FYEKMQ come from the germline V gene (reference sequence). The CDR3 DNA reads TGTGCCAGCAACCACTATAACGTCAATGAGCAGTTCTTC. This gives the protein CASNHYNVNEQFF.